One and the same sample provided the 6 T cell receptor beta chains below, sequenced in a study of beta chain features in type 1 diabetes. Since all of the isolated RNA was reverse transcribed, expressed TCRB transcripts were what got sequenced. Repertoires were generated with immunoSEQ multiplex PCR, while TCRdb's copy carries only in-frame clones and drops some. The sample shows under 800,000 clones, about a sixth of them seen only once. The material sequenced was naive CD4+ T cells from blood. The origin of the receptors is a man aged 18-30 years in good health.

The chain has TRBV15 and TRBJ2-1, with 8 bases that match TRBD1. This CDR3 region has 16 residues. Trimming removed 2 bases from V and 6 bases from J; junction bases left unmatched: 9. Germline assignment: CDR1 LNHNV and CDR2 YYDKDF (reference sequence). CDR3 bases: TGTGCCACCAGCAGAACCTGGACAGGGTCCGGCAATGAGCAGTTCTTC. It is translated as CATSRTWTGSGNEQFF.

This clone was detected only once. This rearrangement joins TRBV5-4 to TRBJ1-4; tentatively, D is TRBD1 (6 bases). CDR3 size: 16 residues. V shed 1 base and J shed 5 bases, with 15 bases lying between them. The germline gives CDR1 SGHNT, CDR2 YYREEE (reference sequence). In nucleotides, the CDR3 is TGTGCCAGCAGCTTGTATGAGGCAGGGGCAAATGAAAAACTGTTTTTT. It codes for CASSLYEAGANEKLFF.

The CDR3 bases are TGTGCCAGCAGCTTGAACGGAAACACCATATATTTT. This codes for CASSLNGNTIYF. The chain recombines TRBV5-4 with TRBJ1-3; D remains ambiguous. The germline V gene encodes CDR1 SGHNT and CDR2 YYREEE (reference sequence). The CDR3 runs 12 residues. V lost 1 base and J 4 bases, leaving 3 bases between the germline ends.

This chain connects TRBV5-6 to TRBJ1-4, with 8 nucleotides matching TRBD1. The length of the CDR3 is 14 residues. V dropped 4 bases and J dropped 6; count of bases not matched to a gene: 5. The V gene's germline CDR1 is SGHDT and CDR2 YYEEEE. This CDR3 reads CASSKDRVDEKLFF. The CDR3 bases are TGTGCCAGCAGCAAGGACAGGGTTGATGAAAAACTGTTTTTT.

The J gene is TRBJ2-7, the V gene TRBV7-2, with 10 bases identical to TRBD2. Germline-derived CDR1 and CDR2 are SGHTA and FQGNSA. With 7 bases clipped from V and 0 bases from J, the junction kept 18 bases outside the gene matches. The CDR3 is made up of 19 amino acids. The CDR3 is CASTKDLAGAKRSSYEQYF. The CDR3 DNA reads as TGTGCCAGCACCAAGGACCTAGCGGGGGCAAAAAGGAGCTCCTACGAGCAGTACTTC.

This rearrangement joins TRBV5-1 to TRBJ1-5, with D maybe TRBD1 (5 bases). The V end was cut by 0 bases, the J end by 6 bases, with 10 bases between. The CDR3 extends over 14 amino acids. Germline V lookup: CDR1 SGHRS, CDR2 YFSETQ. The CDR3 nucleotides read TGCGCCAGCAGCTTGGGAGGGGCGTTTCAGCCCCAGCATTTT. The encoded protein is CASSLGGAFQPQHF.